Sequencing of this T cell receptor (beta chain) was carried out in a study of Ad26.COV2.S vaccination and SARS-CoV-2 variants. Study-level background: The COV1001 Ad26.COV2.S trial arm included the donor. Study-wide results and limits: Vaccinees displayed broader spike-specific TCR repertoires than placebo recipients. The authors reported substantial breadth in spike-specific CD8+ and CD4+ T cell responses after vaccination.

Treatment noted: 15 to 20 received Ad26.COV2.S at low or high dose, single or two shots; about 5 received placebo; per-sample allocation not given. Day 63 after the first vaccine or placebo injection was the time point for sampling. The CDR3 consists of 14 residues. The V gene's germline CDR1 is DFQATT and CDR2 SNEGSKA (reference sequence). V gave up 3 bases and J gave up 4 bases; unmatched junction bases: 6. Assay: immunoSEQ multiplex PCR; the TCRdb copy retains only in-frame clones and omits some. The sample includes hundreds of thousands of clones, approximately 86% seen only once; the top ten take approximately 12%. To note about this clone: Its specificity is not known.

The clonotype originates from a person between 18 and 60 years old who received the Ad26.COV2.S COVID-19 vaccine or a placebo. The starting material was peripheral blood, obtained in a trial of Ad26.COV2.S vaccine versus placebo. This chain joins TRBV20-1 and TRBJ2-1, with 7 bases lining up with TRBD2. The CDR3 DNA reads TGCAGTGCTAGTCCTCCTAGCGGTTACAATGAGCAGTTCTTC. It codes for CSASPPSGYNEQFF.